These T cell receptor beta chains were read from a single sample in a study of regulatory T cells in long-lasting Graves disease. TCRdb analysed the multiplex PCR reads with MiXCR anew, one entry per CDR3 protein. This sample has some 460,000 distinct CDR3 sequences, with about 17% found just once. These same records also appear under a second study, on T cells in Graves' hyperthyroidism and ophthalmopathy.

The material was peripheral blood mononuclear cells (PBMCs), obtained at new diagnosis, from a patient treated with antithyroid drugs. These receptors all come from a man aged 40-49 years with Graves disease. Each CDR3 is given with its conserved first and last residue. A D gene is named only where the DNA matches it firmly. A row's size may be missing; if present it is once, few, many or a size class.

j_gene: TRBJ1-5; len: 14; d_gene: .; v_gene: TRBV6-6; abundance: .; CDR3nt: TGTGCCAGCAGTTACTCGGGCAGCCATCAGCCCCAGCATTTT; CDR3aa: CASSYSGSHQPQHF
j_gene: TRBJ2-1; len: 15; d_gene: TRBD2; v_gene: TRBV28; abundance: many; CDR3nt: TGTGCCAGCACCCCTCTAGCGGGCGACTACAATGAGCAGTTCTTC; CDR3aa: CASTPLAGDYNEQFF
j_gene: TRBJ2-1; len: 16; d_gene: .; v_gene: TRBV28; abundance: many; CDR3nt: TGTGCCAGCAGTTTATATGAATGGGGGGTTTACAATGAGCAGTTCTTC; CDR3aa: CASSLYEWGVYNEQFF
j_gene: TRBJ1-5; len: 15; d_gene: TRBD1; v_gene: TRBV11-2; abundance: .; CDR3nt: TGTGCCAGCCGGTCGACAGGGGGTGGCAATCGGCCCCAGCATTTT; CDR3aa: CASRSTGGGNRPQHF
j_gene: TRBJ1-2; len: 15; d_gene: TRBD1; v_gene: TRBV20-1; abundance: .; CDR3nt: TGCAGTGCTAGGCCAACAGGGGCTATTAGCTATGGCTACACCTTC; CDR3aa: CSARPTGAISYGYTF
j_gene: TRBJ2-5; len: 13; d_gene: .; v_gene: TRBV19; abundance: .; CDR3nt: TGTGCCAGTAGTATCGAGGGATTAGAGACCCAGTACTTC; CDR3aa: CASSIEGLETQYF
j_gene: TRBJ1-5; len: 14; d_gene: TRBD1; v_gene: TRBV19; abundance: .; CDR3nt: TGTGCCAGTAACCCGACAGGGAGCAATCAGCCCCAGCATTTT; CDR3aa: CASNPTGSNQPQHF
j_gene: TRBJ2-1; len: 16; d_gene: TRBD1; v_gene: TRBV20-1; abundance: many; CDR3nt: TGCAGTGCCGACCGACCGGGACAGGGGGCAAGCAATGAGCAGTTCTTC; CDR3aa: CSADRPGQGASNEQFF
j_gene: TRBJ2-1; len: 19; d_gene: TRBD2; v_gene: TRBV27; abundance: many; CDR3nt: TGTGCCAGCAGTTTCCTGGGACTAGCGGGAGGGCCCTCCTACAATGAGCAGTTCTTC; CDR3aa: CASSFLGLAGGPSYNEQFF
j_gene: TRBJ2-7; len: 15; d_gene: .; v_gene: TRBV28; abundance: many; CDR3nt: TGTGCCAGCAGTTACCCCCAAGGCCGAAGCTACGAGCAGTACTTC; CDR3aa: CASSYPQGRSYEQYF
j_gene: TRBJ1-5; len: 12; d_gene: .; v_gene: TRBV29-1; abundance: .; CDR3nt: TGCAGCGTTTGTTCAGGAGATCAGCCCCAGCATTTT; CDR3aa: CSVCSGDQPQHF
j_gene: TRBJ1-1; len: 15; d_gene: .; v_gene: TRBV13; abundance: many; CDR3nt: TGTGCCAGCAGCTTAGGAAATATCAGGGACACTGAAGCTTTCTTT; CDR3aa: CASSLGNIRDTEAFF
j_gene: TRBJ2-2; len: 14; d_gene: TRBD2; v_gene: TRBV12-3/TRBV12-4; abundance: .; CDR3nt: TGTGCCAGCAGTTTCTCGGGAGGGGTCGGGGAGCTGTTTTTT; CDR3aa: CASSFSGGVGELFF
j_gene: TRBJ1-1; len: 12; d_gene: .; v_gene: TRBV30; abundance: many; CDR3nt: TGTGCCTGGAGTGTCCCCGGGGGAGTCGCTTTCTTT; CDR3aa: CAWSVPGGVAFF
j_gene: TRBJ2-4; len: 14; d_gene: TRBD1; v_gene: TRBV28; abundance: many; CDR3nt: TGTGCCAGCAGTTCGGACAGGGCCAAAAACATTCAGTACTTC; CDR3aa: CASSSDRAKNIQYF
j_gene: TRBJ2-7; len: 16; d_gene: TRBD2; v_gene: TRBV11-2; abundance: many; CDR3nt: TGTGCCAGCAGCCCGTGGGGCGGGAGGGCCGGGTACGAGCAGTACTTC; CDR3aa: CASSPWGGRAGYEQYF
j_gene: TRBJ2-1; len: 16; d_gene: .; v_gene: TRBV12-3/TRBV12-4; abundance: .; CDR3nt: TGTGCCAGCAGTTTAGCGAGGAGGTCTGGTAGTTATGAGCAGTTCTTC; CDR3aa: CASSLARRSGSYEQFF
j_gene: TRBJ2-3; len: 14; d_gene: TRBD2; v_gene: TRBV5-4; abundance: many; CDR3nt: TGTGCCAGCAGCCCTCGGGAGGTCACAGATACGCAGTATTTT; CDR3aa: CASSPREVTDTQYF
j_gene: TRBJ2-1; len: 16; d_gene: TRBD2; v_gene: TRBV28; abundance: many; CDR3nt: TGTGCCAGCAGACCGACAGGGACTAGCGGGAGGAATGAGCAGTTCTTC; CDR3aa: CASRPTGTSGRNEQFF
j_gene: TRBJ2-1; len: 11; d_gene: .; v_gene: TRBV10-3; abundance: few; CDR3nt: TGTGCCATCAGTGCGGGGCAGGAACGGTTCTTC; CDR3aa: CAISAGQERFF
j_gene: TRBJ1-3; len: 15; d_gene: TRBD1; v_gene: TRBV5-1; abundance: many; CDR3nt: TGCGCCAGCAGCGGGACAGCAAGCTCTGGAAACACCATATATTTT; CDR3aa: CASSGTASSGNTIYF
j_gene: TRBJ1-1; len: 13; d_gene: .; v_gene: TRBV19; abundance: many; CDR3nt: TGTGCCAGTAGTATCGACCAGGGCACTGAAGCTTTCTTT; CDR3aa: CASSIDQGTEAFF
j_gene: TRBJ1-1; len: 14; d_gene: .; v_gene: TRBV12-3/TRBV12-4; abundance: many; CDR3nt: TGTGCCAGCAGTTTCGGCAGCATGAACACTGAAGCTTTCTTT; CDR3aa: CASSFGSMNTEAFF
j_gene: TRBJ1-2; len: 14; d_gene: TRBD1; v_gene: TRBV12-3/TRBV12-4; abundance: few; CDR3nt: TGTGCCAGCTACTCCGCGGGGACAGGGGGTGTCGGGACCTTC; CDR3aa: CASYSAGTGGVGTF
j_gene: TRBJ1-6; len: 15; d_gene: TRBD1; v_gene: TRBV20-1; abundance: many; CDR3nt: TGCAGTGCTAGGACAGGGGGCTCCTATAATTCACCCCTCCACTTT; CDR3aa: CSARTGGSYNSPLHF
j_gene: TRBJ2-2; len: 14; d_gene: .; v_gene: TRBV2; abundance: many; CDR3nt: TGTGCCAGCAGTGAAAGGGGTTCTGGCGGGGAGCTGTTTTTT; CDR3aa: CASSERGSGGELFF
j_gene: TRBJ1-5; len: 14; d_gene: .; v_gene: TRBV5-1; abundance: many; CDR3nt: TGTGCCAGCAGCCCATCAGGAGGGCGTCAGCCCCAGCATTTT; CDR3aa: CASSPSGGRQPQHF
j_gene: TRBJ2-1; len: 14; d_gene: .; v_gene: TRBV30; abundance: .; CDR3nt: TGTGCCTGGAGGGGATCCGATTGGACCTACGAGCAGTTCTTC; CDR3aa: CAWRGSDWTYEQFF
j_gene: TRBJ2-5; len: 15; d_gene: .; v_gene: TRBV5-1; abundance: few; CDR3nt: TGCGCCAGCAGCTTGTATGCGGGGTACCAAGAGACCCAGTACTTC; CDR3aa: CASSLYAGYQETQYF
j_gene: TRBJ1-2; len: 14; d_gene: .; v_gene: TRBV7-8; abundance: many; CDR3nt: TGTGCCAGCAGCTTAGACAGGGTGGACTATGGCTACACCTTC; CDR3aa: CASSLDRVDYGYTF
j_gene: TRBJ2-3; len: 17; d_gene: .; v_gene: TRBV28; abundance: many; CDR3nt: TGTGCCAGCAGTTTACCTTCGACTAGTACCACCTTAGATACGCAGTATTTT; CDR3aa: CASSLPSTSTTLDTQYF
j_gene: TRBJ2-4; len: 13; d_gene: .; v_gene: TRBV7-2; abundance: many; CDR3nt: TGTGCCAGCAGCTTAGGGCGGGAACGTATTCAGTACTTC; CDR3aa: CASSLGRERIQYF
j_gene: TRBJ2-1; len: 14; d_gene: .; v_gene: TRBV28; abundance: many; CDR3nt: TGTGCCAGCAGTGAACCGGGACCAAACAATGAGCAGTTCTTC; CDR3aa: CASSEPGPNNEQFF
j_gene: TRBJ2-1; len: 14; d_gene: .; v_gene: TRBV24-1; abundance: many; CDR3nt: TGTGCCACCAGTGATTGGCAGGGCTACAATGAGCAGTTCTTC; CDR3aa: CATSDWQGYNEQFF
j_gene: TRBJ2-7; len: 16; d_gene: TRBD1; v_gene: TRBV6-1; abundance: many; CDR3nt: TGTGCCAGCAGGGGCGCCGGGACAGGTAAAACCTACGAGCAGTACTTC; CDR3aa: CASRGAGTGKTYEQYF
j_gene: TRBJ1-1; len: 15; d_gene: .; v_gene: TRBV11-2; abundance: many; CDR3nt: TGTGCCAGCAGCTTAAATGCTCAACTCAACACTGAAGCTTTCTTT; CDR3aa: CASSLNAQLNTEAFF
j_gene: TRBJ2-1; len: 11; d_gene: TRBD1; v_gene: TRBV29-1; abundance: few; CDR3nt: TGCAGCGTTGAACGAGGACAGGGGATCTTCTTC; CDR3aa: CSVERGQGIFF
j_gene: TRBJ2-5; len: 15; d_gene: .; v_gene: TRBV28; abundance: many; CDR3nt: TGTGCCAGCAGCCCTAATGCTGGGTTGGGAGAGACCCAGTACTTC; CDR3aa: CASSPNAGLGETQYF
j_gene: TRBJ2-5; len: 15; d_gene: .; v_gene: TRBV18; abundance: many; CDR3nt: TGTGCCAGCTCGCCCCAGGGGACAAGCGGAGAGACCCAGTACTTC; CDR3aa: CASSPQGTSGETQYF
j_gene: TRBJ1-1; len: 12; d_gene: .; v_gene: TRBV6-5; abundance: many; CDR3nt: TGTGCCAGCAGTTCACCGGGATTAGAAGCTTTCTTT; CDR3aa: CASSSPGLEAFF
j_gene: TRBJ2-1; len: 14; d_gene: .; v_gene: TRBV10-1; abundance: few; CDR3nt: TGCGCCAGTAGTGACTCTCGATCAGGTAATGAGCAGTTCTTC; CDR3aa: CASSDSRSGNEQFF
j_gene: TRBJ1-1; len: 13; d_gene: .; v_gene: TRBV19; abundance: many; CDR3nt: TGTGCCAGTAGCCACACAGGGACCACTGAAGCTTTCTTT; CDR3aa: CASSHTGTTEAFF
j_gene: TRBJ2-1; len: 11; d_gene: .; v_gene: TRBV20-1; abundance: .; CDR3nt: TGCAGTGCTCCGTTTAGCGGTGAGCAGTTCTTC; CDR3aa: CSAPFSGEQFF
j_gene: TRBJ2-5; len: 16; d_gene: TRBD1; v_gene: TRBV13; abundance: .; CDR3nt: TGTGCCAGCAGCTTAGGGTGGGGACAGGGACTCGAGACCCAGTACTTC; CDR3aa: CASSLGWGQGLETQYF
j_gene: TRBJ1-1; len: 14; d_gene: .; v_gene: TRBV12-3/TRBV12-4; abundance: many; CDR3nt: TGTGCCAGCAGTTTAGGATTAGGGTACACTGAAGCTTTCTTT; CDR3aa: CASSLGLGYTEAFF
j_gene: TRBJ2-1; len: 13; d_gene: .; v_gene: TRBV2; abundance: many; CDR3nt: TGTGCCAGCAGTCAGGTCAGGAACAATGAGCAGTTCTTC; CDR3aa: CASSQVRNNEQFF
j_gene: TRBJ1-2; len: 15; d_gene: TRBD1; v_gene: TRBV9; abundance: .; CDR3nt: TGTGCCAGCAGCGTAGGTGAGGGGGCGAACTATGGCTACACCTTC; CDR3aa: CASSVGEGANYGYTF
j_gene: TRBJ2-1; len: 12; d_gene: .; v_gene: TRBV5-1; abundance: many; CDR3nt: TGTGCCAGCAGCGGCACCTACAATGAGCAGTTCTTC; CDR3aa: CASSGTYNEQFF
j_gene: TRBJ1-1; len: 14; d_gene: .; v_gene: TRBV5-1; abundance: .; CDR3nt: TGCGCCAGCAGCCCCTGGGGGGGAAACACTGAAGCTTTCTTT; CDR3aa: CASSPWGGNTEAFF
j_gene: TRBJ2-1; len: 13; d_gene: .; v_gene: TRBV5-1; abundance: many; CDR3nt: TGTGCCAGCAGCTTAGGACAGTACAATGAGCAGTTCTTC; CDR3aa: CASSLGQYNEQFF
j_gene: TRBJ2-5; len: 16; d_gene: TRBD1; v_gene: TRBV24-1; abundance: few; CDR3nt: TGTGCCACCAGTGATTGGGGACAGGGTGTACAAGAGACCCAGTACTTC; CDR3aa: CATSDWGQGVQETQYF
j_gene: TRBJ2-7; len: 16; d_gene: TRBD1; v_gene: TRBV28; abundance: many; CDR3nt: TGTGCCAGCAGTCCTCCGGGACAGGGACCCTCCTACGAGCAGTACTTC; CDR3aa: CASSPPGQGPSYEQYF
j_gene: TRBJ2-6; len: 14; d_gene: .; v_gene: TRBV5-1; abundance: few; CDR3nt: TGCGCCAGCAGCTTGGTAGTCGGGGCCAACGTCCTGACTTTC; CDR3aa: CASSLVVGANVLTF
j_gene: TRBJ1-1; len: 14; d_gene: .; v_gene: TRBV28; abundance: .; CDR3nt: TGTGCCAGCAGTAAATTGATCGGGTCTACTGAAGCTTTCTTT; CDR3aa: CASSKLIGSTEAFF
j_gene: TRBJ2-2; len: 16; d_gene: TRBD1; v_gene: TRBV5-1; abundance: .; CDR3nt: TGCGCCAGCAGCTACGGACAGGGGGCGGGTACCGGGGAGCTGTTTTTT; CDR3aa: CASSYGQGAGTGELFF
j_gene: TRBJ2-3; len: 13; d_gene: .; v_gene: TRBV7-9; abundance: few; CDR3nt: TGTGCCAGCAGTTCCGATAACACAGATACGCAGTATTTT; CDR3aa: CASSSDNTDTQYF
j_gene: TRBJ2-2; len: 13; d_gene: .; v_gene: TRBV9; abundance: .; CDR3nt: TGTGCCAGCAGCGTAGGAGACACCGGGGAGCTGTTTTTT; CDR3aa: CASSVGDTGELFF
j_gene: TRBJ1-5; len: 15; d_gene: .; v_gene: TRBV30; abundance: many; CDR3nt: TGTGCCTGGAGTGTACGAGCAGGGGGCAATCAGCCCCAGCATTTT; CDR3aa: CAWSVRAGGNQPQHF